The TCR beta chain described here comes from a study of T cell repertoires in cytomegalovirus infection. The wider study: Carrying CMV and the relevant HLA type showed in public TCR beta signatures.

Via MiXCR, TCRdb re-called the reads, giving one row per CDR3 protein. Counted here are about 400,000 distinct CDR3 sequences, about a sixth occurring once; the ten biggest clones make up around 8.6%. This clonotype appeared a few times. Its antigen remains unidentified. Trimming removed 7 bases from V and 3 bases from J; junction bases left unmatched: 7. The CDR3 extends over 14 amino acids. Looked up from germline, CDR1 is MNHNS and CDR2 is SASEGT. Study-level points and caveats: HLA-C-restricted CMV clonotypes gave the most frequent clonotype in two of eight donors. The study identified carriers of CMV plus the relevant HLA from cumulative public TCR beta family frequency.

The V gene is TRBV6-1, the J gene TRBJ1-1; 8 bases are shared with TRBD1. Sequences were obtained from PBMCs. The receptor's source is a human donor in good health (CMV status not recorded). Some clones in this sample may be carry-over from other donors' samples. This CDR3 reads CASTPGGFDTEAFF. The CDR3 nucleotides are TGTGCCAGCACGCCAGGGGGCTTTGACACTGAAGCTTTCTTT.